This T cell receptor beta chain was identified in a study of CD8 T cells in Susac syndrome. RNA totalling roughly 0.45 to 1 ug underwent reverse transcription with random hexamers. TCRdb passed the immunoSEQ multiplex PCR reads through MiXCR, listing each CDR3 protein once. This sample yields over 95,000 distinct CDR3 sequences, of which about nine tenths are seen a single time; 0.12% belongs to the top ten. Healthy donors constituted the controls, which were matched for age and sex. While CD8+ and CD4+ T cells were isolated negatively, TEMRA cells were enriched by FACS. This CDR3 is 13 amino acids long. With 7 bases clipped from V and 4 bases from J, the junction kept 7 bases outside the gene matches. Germline V CDR1 and CDR2: MNHEY, SVGEGT.

The chain combines TRBV6-2 or TRBV6-3 with TRBJ2-7; TRBD2 matches at 7 bases. Material: CD8+ T cells from PBMCs. The origin of this receptor is a human donor in good health. CDR3 bases: TGTGCCAGCATCTCAGCGGGGTTATACGAGCAGTACTTC. The encoded protein is CASISAGLYEQYF.